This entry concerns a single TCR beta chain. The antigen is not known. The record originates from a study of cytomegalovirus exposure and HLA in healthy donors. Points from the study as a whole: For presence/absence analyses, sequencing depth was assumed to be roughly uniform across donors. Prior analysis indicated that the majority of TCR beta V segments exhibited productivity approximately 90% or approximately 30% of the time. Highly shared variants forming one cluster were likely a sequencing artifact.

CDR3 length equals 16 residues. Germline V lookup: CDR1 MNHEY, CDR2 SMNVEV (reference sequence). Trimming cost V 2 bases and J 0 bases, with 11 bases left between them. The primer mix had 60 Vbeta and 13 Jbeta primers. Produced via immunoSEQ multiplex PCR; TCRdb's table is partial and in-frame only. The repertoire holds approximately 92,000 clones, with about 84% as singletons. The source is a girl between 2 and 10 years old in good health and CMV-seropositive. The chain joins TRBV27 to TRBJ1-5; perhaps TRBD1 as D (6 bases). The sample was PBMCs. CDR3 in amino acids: CASSLRGGFSNQPQHF. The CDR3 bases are TGTGCCAGCAGTTTAAGGGGGGGTTTTAGCAATCAGCCCCAGCATTTT.